The 27 T cell receptor beta chains reported below all come from one sample, sequenced in a study of cytomegalovirus exposure and HLA in healthy donors. The PCR was carried out with 60 Vbeta primers and 13 Jbeta primers. Repertoires were generated with immunoSEQ multiplex PCR, while TCRdb's copy carries only in-frame clones and drops some. The sample lists about 85,000 clones; about 80% were seen once. Sequenced sample: PBMCs. The source is a woman between 50 and 59 years old in good health and CMV-seropositive.

This sequence joins TRBV6-1 and TRBJ2-5; TRBD1 matches at 10 bases. V lost 6 bases to trimming and J lost 5 bases; unmatched junction nucleotides: 6. The CDR3 consists of 14 residues. From germline, CDR1 is MNHNS and CDR2 SASEGT. The CDR3 sequence is CASRATGGVETQYF. Here the CDR3 DNA reads TGTGCCAGCAGGGCGACAGGGGGCGTGGAGACCCAGTACTTC.

Only one count was recorded for this clone. The chain couples TRBV4-2 to TRBJ1-4; D gene ambiguous. The V end lost 4 bases, the J end lost 0 bases, and 9 bases lay between the germline ends. This CDR3 contains 15 residues. From germline, CDR1 is LGHNA and CDR2 YNFKEQ. The CDR3 DNA follows: TGTGCCAGCAGCCTCCTTCCTGCAACTAATGAAAAACTGTTTTTT. Translated, it gives CASSLLPATNEKLFF.

In its sample, this clone was seen a few times. The genes are TRBV11-2 and TRBJ2-7, with TRBD2 matching over 8 bases. Germline lookup yields CDR1 SGHAT and CDR2 FQNNGV. There are 14 residues in the CDR3. With 4 bases clipped from V and 2 bases from J, the junction kept 4 bases outside the gene matches. The CDR3: CASSSGGAAYEQYV. The CDR3 nucleotides are TGTGCCAGCAGCTCGGGAGGGGCAGCCTACGAGCAGTACGTC.

V is TRBV30 and J is TRBJ1-1; weak D call: TRBD1 (5 bases). Germline assignment: CDR1 GTSNPN and CDR2 SVGIG (reference sequence). The CDR3 spans 10 residues. V dropped 5 bases and J dropped 11 bases, with 12 bases sitting between them. CDR3 bases: TGTGCCTGGGGGACTATCTCCGCTTTCTTT. Protein product: CAWGTISAFF.

V gene TRBV6-4 combines with J gene TRBJ2-1; D might be TRBD2 (6 bases). The CDR3 covers 14 residues. Germline V CDR1 and CDR2: MRHNA, SNTAGT. The V and J ends lost 4 bases and 10 bases respectively, with 17 bases between them. In DNA, the CDR3 is TGTGCCAGCAGTGTTTCGGGAGACATGGGGGAGCAGTTCTTC. Translation: CASSVSGDMGEQFF.

The rearrangement links TRBV5-1 to TRBJ2-5; maybe TRBD2 (7 bases). The CDR3 is 15 residues long. Trimming took off 2 bases at V and 1 base at J, with 12 bases between the two ends. Looked up from germline, CDR1 is SGHRS and CDR2 is YFSETQ. In DNA form, the CDR3 reads TGCGCCAGCAGCTTAATGGGGGGGGCCCAAGAGACCCAGTACTTC. Protein product: CASSLMGGAQETQYF. Combining the CDR3 with reference TRBV5-1 and TRBJ2-5 gives the whole variable domain KAGVTQTPRYLIKTRGQQVTLSCSPISGHRSVSWYQQTPGQGLQFLFEYFSETQRNKGNFPGRFSGRQFSNSRSEMNVSTLELGDSALYLCASSLMGGAQETQYFGPGTRLLVL.

CDR3 amino acids: CASSLDGSSNQPQHF. In DNA, the CDR3 is TGTGCCAGCAGCTTAGACGGTTCTAGCAATCAGCCCCAGCATTTT. The J gene is TRBJ1-5, the V gene TRBV7-9; unclear D gene. Germline CDR1 SEHNR, CDR2 FQNEAQ (reference sequence). The CDR3 runs to 15 residues. V lost 1 base and J lost 0, with 7 bases in between.

The chain joins TRBV5-1 to TRBJ2-1; D is possibly TRBD1 (5 bases). The CDR3 extends over 16 amino acids. Germline-derived CDR1 and CDR2 are SGHRS and YFSETQ. Trimming took 5 bases from V and 8 from J, leaving 23 bases between them. The CDR3 loop is CASSYLAARSRDEQFF. CDR3 bases: TGCGCCAGCAGTTATCTTGCGGCACGGAGCAGGGATGAGCAGTTCTTC.

The chain links TRBV6-1 to TRBJ2-7; perhaps TRBD1 as D (5 bases). V was trimmed by 1 base and J by 5 bases, leaving 15 bases between them. Looked up from germline, CDR1 is MNHNS and CDR2 is SASEGT. CDR3 length equals 15 residues. CDR3 sequence reads: CASSEEGASAHEQYV. DNA for the CDR3: TGTGCCAGCAGTGAAGAAGGGGCTAGTGCCCACGAGCAGTACGTC.

V is TRBV4-1 and J is TRBJ1-5, with 9 bases fitting TRBD1. This CDR3 comprises 15 residues. Germline values: CDR1 MGHRA, CDR2 YSYEKL. The V gene end was trimmed by 1 base and the J gene end by 4 bases; junction bases not matched to a gene: 2. This CDR3 reads CASSQAGQGNQPQHF. The DNA for the CDR3 is TGCGCCAGCAGCCAAGCGGGACAGGGTAATCAGCCCCAGCATTTT.

The CDR3 DNA reads TGTGCCAGCAGTGACTCAGGGCAGGGGGTTAATGGCTACACCTTC. Translating gives CASSDSGQGVNGYTF. The rearrangement links TRBV6-1 to TRBJ1-2, with 7 positions matching TRBD1. After removal of 3 bases from V and 6 bases from J, the junction contained 10 bases not matched to a gene. This CDR3 has 15 amino acids. The V gene's germline CDR1 is MNHNS and CDR2 SASEGT.

This clone was detected only once. The rearrangement links TRBV7-2 to TRBJ2-1; possibly TRBD1 for D (5 bases). V dropped 1 base and J dropped 2 bases, with 12 bases sitting between them. CDR1 is SGHTA, CDR2 FQGNSA, per germline. CDR3 length: 16 amino acids. The CDR3 loop reads CASSLVAGQTYNEQFF. The CDR3 DNA is TGTGCCAGCAGCTTAGTGGCAGGGCAAACCTACAATGAGCAGTTCTTC. Variable domain in full (rest from reference TRBV7-2 and TRBJ2-1): GAGVSQSPSNKVTEKGKDVELRCDPISGHTALYWYRQSLGQGLEFLIYFQGNSAPDKSGLPSDRFSAERTGGSVSTLTIQRTQQEDSAVYLCASSLVAGQTYNEQFFGPGTRLTVL.

J is TRBJ2-1 and V is TRBV5-6, with a possible D match to TRBD2 (6 bases). The CDR3 is 14 residues long. Germline lookup yields CDR1 SGHDT and CDR2 YYEEEE. Trimming took 0 bases from V and 6 from J, leaving 10 bases between them. The CDR3 protein is CASSLVRGLNEQFF. The CDR3 region has the DNA TGTGCCAGCAGCTTGGTCCGGGGACTCAATGAGCAGTTCTTC.

This clone was found once. This chain uses TRBV5-1 with TRBJ1-5; the D gene is possibly TRBD1 (6 bases). The CDR3 runs 14 residues. V gave up 2 bases and J gave up 7 bases, with 13 bases separating them. Germline lookup yields CDR1 SGHRS and CDR2 YFSETQ. The DNA for the CDR3 is TGCGCCAGCAGCTTCACAGGGATTGGCCAGCCCCAGCATTTT. This encodes CASSFTGIGQPQHF.

The chain has TRBV29-1 and TRBJ2-5, with D possibly TRBD1 on 5 matching bases. The J call may be wrong; the DNA end is better matched by TRBJ2-7. The CDR3 loop spans 12 amino acids. Germline V gene lookup returns CDR1 SQVTM and CDR2 ANQGSEA. The chain's CDR3 is CSAESGSYEQYF. The CDR3 nucleotides are TGCAGCGCCGAGTCAGGGTCCTACGAGCAGTACTTC.

The chain combines TRBV18 with TRBJ2-5; 7 nucleotides match TRBD1. With V trimmed by 6 bases and J by 3 bases, 1 base remained unmatched. Per germline, CDR1 KGHSH and CDR2 LQKENI. CDR3 length: 12 amino acids. The CDR3 is CASSTGEETQYF. The DNA of the CDR3 is TGTGCCAGCTCCACAGGGGAAGAGACCCAGTACTTC.

V is TRBV5-5 and J is TRBJ1-2; D is uncertain. The CDR3 covers 13 residues. Looked up from germline, CDR1 is SGHKS and CDR2 is YYEKEE (reference sequence). Trimming shortened V by 4 bases and J by 2 bases, and 9 bases separated the two germline ends. CDR3 region: CASSSKMNYGYTF. CDR3 in DNA: TGTGCCAGCAGCAGCAAGATGAACTATGGCTACACCTTC.

The rearrangement joins TRBV6-5 to TRBJ1-2; D is ambiguous. The germline gives CDR1 MNHEY, CDR2 SVGAGI. Trimming cost V 7 bases and J 7 bases, with 16 bases left between them. CDR3 length: 13 residues. The CDR3: CASTQRGRGGYTF. The CDR3 DNA reads TGTGCCAGCACCCAGCGAGGGCGGGGTGGCTACACCTTC.

This rearrangement joins TRBV28 to TRBJ1-3, with D tentatively TRBD1 (6 bases). Germline loops: CDR1 MDHEN, CDR2 SYDVKM. V shed 8 bases and J shed 2 bases, with 19 bases lying between them. The CDR3 runs to 16 residues. The CDR3 spells CASQFPPGTTGNTIYF. CDR3 in DNA: TGTGCCAGCCAATTCCCTCCCGGGACAACTGGAAACACCATATATTTT.

V is TRBV6-5 and J is TRBJ2-7; maybe TRBD2 (6 bases). CDR1 and CDR2 from the germline V gene are MNHEY and SVGAGI. The V end was cut by 2 bases, the J end by 3 bases, with 11 bases between. The CDR3 sequence is 14 residues long. CDR3 in DNA: TGTGCCAGCAGTTACCCGGTGCGGGGCTACGAGCAGTACGTC. Translating it yields CASSYPVRGYEQYV.

The chain is built from TRBV5-1 and TRBJ2-7; D is undetermined. V was clipped by 1 base and J by 6 bases, with 11 bases between them. Germline loops: CDR1 SGHRS, CDR2 YFSETQ. The CDR3 totals 13 residues. CDR3 DNA: TGCGCCAGCAGCTTGAATGCAGGCCCCGAGCAGTACTTC. The encoded protein is CASSLNAGPEQYF.

This sequence joins TRBV6-1 and TRBJ1-2; TRBD1 agrees at 8 bases. This CDR3 spans 13 amino acids. The junction had 4 bases not matched to a gene; V was cut back by 2 bases and J by 8 bases. CDR1 is MNHNS, CDR2 SASEGT, per germline. CDR3 coding DNA: TGTGCCAGCAGTGAATCGTCAGGGGGCGGCTACACCTTC. Its translation is CASSESSGGGYTF.

The chain joins TRBV18 to TRBJ2-7, with 8 bases fitting TRBD1. This CDR3 has 15 amino acids. V dropped 2 bases and J dropped 3; count of bases not matched to a gene: 6. Germline V gene data show CDR1 as KGHSH and CDR2 as LQKENI. The CDR3 DNA follows: TGTGCCAGCTCACCAAGGACAGGGACCTACTACGAGCAGTACTTC. Translation: CASSPRTGTYYEQYF.

V and J are TRBV5-6 and TRBJ1-1; no firm D call. Germline CDR1 and CDR2: SGHDT and YYEEEE. V was trimmed by 0 bases and J by 0 bases, leaving 9 bases between them. The CDR3 runs to 15 residues. CDR3 loop: CASSLDGRMNTEAFF. The CDR3 DNA reads as TGTGCCAGCAGCTTGGACGGTCGAATGAACACTGAAGCTTTCTTT. The full variable domain, with the rest looked up from reference TRBV5-6 and TRBJ1-1, is DAGVTQSPTHLIKTRGQQVTLRCSPKSGHDTVSWYQQALGQGPQFIFQYYEEEERQRGNFPDRFSGHQFPNYSSELNVNALLLGDSALYLCASSLDGRMNTEAFFGQGTRLTVV.

This clone showed up just once. V gene TRBV6-6 combines with J gene TRBJ1-5; D not resolved. The CDR3 sequence is 12 residues long. CDR1 is MNHNY and CDR2 is SVGAGI in the germline V gene (reference sequence). The V end lost 9 bases, the J end lost 2 bases, and 8 bases lay between the germline ends. The CDR3 bases are TGTGCCAGTGCCCAGGGCAATCAGCCCCAGCATTTT. This encodes CASAQGNQPQHF.

This chain joins TRBV5-1 and TRBJ2-2; 7 nucleotides match TRBD2. The CDR3 spans 16 residues. The J segment lost 3 bases and the V segment lost 3 bases, leaving 8 bases of the junction unmatched. Germline loops: CDR1 SGHRS, CDR2 YFSETQ. The CDR3 region has the DNA TGCGCCAGCAGCTCCAGGACTAGAGGGGACACCGGGGAGCTGTTTTTT. Residues: CASSSRTRGDTGELFF. The full variable domain, rest sourced from reference TRBV5-1 and TRBJ2-2, is KAGVTQTPRYLIKTRGQQVTLSCSPISGHRSVSWYQQTPGQGLQFLFEYFSETQRNKGNFPGRFSGRQFSNSRSEMNVSTLELGDSALYLCASSSRTRGDTGELFFGEGSRLTVL.

The CDR3 DNA sequence: TGCGCCAGCAGCCAAGATCCGGGGACAGGTAATGAAAAACTGTTTTTT. This codes for CASSQDPGTGNEKLFF. The rearrangement links TRBV4-1 to TRBJ1-4; TRBD1 aligns across 8 bases. Germline CDR1 and CDR2: MGHRA and YSYEKL. The junction had 4 bases not matched to a gene; V was cut back by 0 bases and J by 4 bases. The CDR3 runs to 16 residues.